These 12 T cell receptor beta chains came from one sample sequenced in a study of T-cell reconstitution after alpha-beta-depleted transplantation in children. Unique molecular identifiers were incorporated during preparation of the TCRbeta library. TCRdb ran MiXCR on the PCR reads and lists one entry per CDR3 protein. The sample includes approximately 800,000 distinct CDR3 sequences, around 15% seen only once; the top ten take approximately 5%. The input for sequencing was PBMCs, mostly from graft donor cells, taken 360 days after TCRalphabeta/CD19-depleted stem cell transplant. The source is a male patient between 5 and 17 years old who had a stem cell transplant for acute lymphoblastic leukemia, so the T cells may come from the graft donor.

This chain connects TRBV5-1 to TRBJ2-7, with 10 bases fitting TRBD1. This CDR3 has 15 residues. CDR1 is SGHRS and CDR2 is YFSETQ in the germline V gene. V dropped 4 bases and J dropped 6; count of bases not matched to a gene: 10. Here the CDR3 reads CASSLSGTGDGEQYF. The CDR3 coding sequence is TGCGCCAGCAGCCTCTCCGGGACAGGGGATGGCGAGCAGTACTTC.

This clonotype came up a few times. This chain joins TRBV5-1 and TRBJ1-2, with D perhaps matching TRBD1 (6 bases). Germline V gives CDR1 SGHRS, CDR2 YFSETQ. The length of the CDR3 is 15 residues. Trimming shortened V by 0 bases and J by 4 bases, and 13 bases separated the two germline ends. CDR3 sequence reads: CASSLELPGAYGYTF. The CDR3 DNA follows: TGCGCCAGCAGCTTGGAGCTCCCAGGGGCCTATGGCTACACCTTC.

CDR3 in amino acids: CSVLCRTGTDDTQYF. The CDR3 coding sequence is TGCAGCGTATTATGTCGTACAGGGACGGACGATACGCAGTATTTT. The rearrangement links TRBV20-1 to TRBJ2-3, with D maybe TRBD1 (6 bases). Per germline, CDR1 DFQATT and CDR2 SNEGSKA (reference sequence). The CDR3 sequence is 15 residues long.

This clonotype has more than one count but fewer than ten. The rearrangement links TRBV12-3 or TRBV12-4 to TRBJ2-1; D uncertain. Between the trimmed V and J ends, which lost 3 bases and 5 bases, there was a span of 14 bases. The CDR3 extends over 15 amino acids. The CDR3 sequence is CASSFSPNPNNEQFF. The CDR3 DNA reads TGTGCCAGCAGTTTTTCCCCCAACCCGAACAATGAGCAGTTCTTC.

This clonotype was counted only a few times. CDR3 protein: CASRTLSGRAYEQYF. The CDR3 nucleotides read TGTGCCAGCAGGACCCTTAGCGGGAGGGCCTACGAGCAGTACTTC. The V gene is TRBV11-2, the J gene TRBJ2-7; 11 positions agree with TRBD2. The CDR3 is 15 amino acids. Germline trimming cut 6 bases from V and 2 bases from J; bases unmatched to any gene: 6. The germline CDR1 and CDR2 sequences are SGHAT and FQNNGV.

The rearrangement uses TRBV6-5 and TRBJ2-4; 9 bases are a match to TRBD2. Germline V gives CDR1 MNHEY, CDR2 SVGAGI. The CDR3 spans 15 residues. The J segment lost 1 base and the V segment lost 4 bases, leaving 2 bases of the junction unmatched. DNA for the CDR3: TGTGCCAGCAGTTCTAGCGGGAAGGCCAAAAACATTCAGTACTTC. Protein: CASSSSGKAKNIQYF.

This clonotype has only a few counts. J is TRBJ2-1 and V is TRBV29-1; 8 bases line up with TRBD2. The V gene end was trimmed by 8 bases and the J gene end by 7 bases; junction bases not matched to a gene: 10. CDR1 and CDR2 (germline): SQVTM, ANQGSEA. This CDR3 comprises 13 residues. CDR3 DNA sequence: TGCAGCACCCGAAAAAAGCGGGAGAATGAGCAGTTCTTC. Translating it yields CSTRKKRENEQFF.

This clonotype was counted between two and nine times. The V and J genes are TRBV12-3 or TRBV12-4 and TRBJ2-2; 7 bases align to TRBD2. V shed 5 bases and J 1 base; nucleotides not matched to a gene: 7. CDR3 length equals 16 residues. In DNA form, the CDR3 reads TGTGCCAGCAGTAATATCCGGGGGGTGAACACCGGGGAGCTGTTTTTT. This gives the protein CASSNIRGVNTGELFF.

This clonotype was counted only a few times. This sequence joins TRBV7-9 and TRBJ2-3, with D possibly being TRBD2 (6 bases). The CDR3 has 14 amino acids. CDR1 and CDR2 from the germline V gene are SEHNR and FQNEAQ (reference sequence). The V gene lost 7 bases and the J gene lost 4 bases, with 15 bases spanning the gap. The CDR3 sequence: CASTVREISDTQYF. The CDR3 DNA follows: TGTGCCAGCACCGTACGGGAGATCTCAGATACGCAGTATTTT.

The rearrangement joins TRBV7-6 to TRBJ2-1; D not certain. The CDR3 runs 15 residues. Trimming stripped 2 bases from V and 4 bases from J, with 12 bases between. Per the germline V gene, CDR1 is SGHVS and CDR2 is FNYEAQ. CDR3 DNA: TGTGCCAGCAGCTTACTGGCGGCCCGGTACAATGAGCAGTTCTTC. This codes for CASSLLAARYNEQFF.

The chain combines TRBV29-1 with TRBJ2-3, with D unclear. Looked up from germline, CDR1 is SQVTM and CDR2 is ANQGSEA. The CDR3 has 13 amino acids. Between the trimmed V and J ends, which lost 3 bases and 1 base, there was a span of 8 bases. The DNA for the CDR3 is TGCAGCGTTGAGTCAGGCCGCACAGATACGCAGTATTTT. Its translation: CSVESGRTDTQYF.

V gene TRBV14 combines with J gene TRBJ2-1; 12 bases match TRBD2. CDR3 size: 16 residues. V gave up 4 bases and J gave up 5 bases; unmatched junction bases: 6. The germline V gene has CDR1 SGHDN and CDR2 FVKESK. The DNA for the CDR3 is TGTGCCAGCAGCCGATTAACTAGCGGGGGGAACAATGAGCAGTTCTTC. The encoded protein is CASSRLTSGGNNEQFF.